This is a list of T cell receptor beta chains from one sample in a study of blood T cell repertoires in COVID-19. The repertoire was sequenced with immunoSEQ multiplex PCR; TCRdb's copy has only in-frame clones and lacks some. The sample consists of around 300,000 clones, 70% to 90% of them appearing once. Input material: PBMCs or T cells enriched from blood (not recorded which). These TCRs come from a woman younger than 45 who had recovered from COVID-19. The CDR3 runs from the conserved cysteine through the conserved F or W. D genes are given only for firm matches. Not every row has a clone size; where given, it reads once, few, many or a size class.

j_call clone_size v_call d_call cdr3_nt cdr3_aa
TRBJ1-6 NA TRBV28 TRBD1 TGTGCCAGCAGCCGTTCCGGGACAGTCTATAATTCACCCCTCCACTTT CASSRSGTVYNSPLHF
TRBJ1-2 once TRBV7-8 TRBD1 TGTGCCAGCAGCTTAGTTGGTGACAGGGGCACTATGGGCTACACCTTC CASSLVGDRGTMGYTF
TRBJ1-5 NA TRBV9 NA TGTGCCAGCAGCGAGGGGGGGAATAGCAATCAGCCCCAGCATTTT CASSEGGNSNQPQHF
TRBJ1-2 NA TRBV11-2 NA TGTGCCAGCAGCTTAGCCACAAGCTATGGCTACACCTTC CASSLATSYGYTF
TRBJ2-3 once TRBV24-1 NA TGTGCCACGCGCTACGACTCGCTTCGTGGGGATACGCAGTATTTT CATRYDSLRGDTQYF
TRBJ1-2 NA TRBV9 NA TGTGCCAGCAGCGTAGTGGAATTTTCGGAGGCCCTTTCCTATGGCTACACCTTC CASSVVEFSEALSYGYTF
TRBJ2-1 NA TRBV6-2/TRBV6-3 TRBD2 TGTGCCAGCAGCGGACGGACATCAGCGGGGGGGCCCAGGAATGAGCAGTTCTTC CASSGRTSAGGPRNEQFF
TRBJ1-1 NA TRBV6-2/TRBV6-3 NA TGTGCCAGCAGTTACTCGTCCAGGGACAACTTCACTGAAGCTTTCTTT CASSYSSRDNFTEAFF
TRBJ2-7 NA TRBV7-2 TRBD2 TGTGCCAGCAGCTTAGATCCGGGGGGGCGATCCTACGAGCAGTACTTC CASSLDPGGRSYEQYF
TRBJ1-6 NA TRBV27 TRBD1 TGTGCCAGCAGTTTAAACAGACAGGGGAGGACGAATTCACCCCTCCACTTT CASSLNRQGRTNSPLHF
TRBJ1-1 NA TRBV27 NA TGTGCCAGCAGCTTCGTGGGCCTCGGGGTGAACACTGAAGCTTTCTTT CASSFVGLGVNTEAFF
TRBJ1-5 NA TRBV28 TRBD1 TGTGCCAGCAGGACCCCGACAGGGGGCGGTAGCAATCAGCCCCAGCATTTT CASRTPTGGGSNQPQHF
TRBJ2-2 NA TRBV5-8 NA TGTGCCAGCCCCTTACGGAGGGGTAAAACCGGGGAGCTGTTTTTT CASPLRRGKTGELFF